The TCR beta chain described here comes from a study of CD8+ T cells in alopecia areata. Investigators isolated RNA and reverse transcribed it into cDNA to act as the sequencing template. The repertoire was sequenced with immunoSEQ multiplex PCR; TCRdb's copy has only in-frame clones and lacks some. Of roughly 46,000 clones listed, around three fifths are singletons. Regarding this clone: Its antigen is unknown.

The treatment is: oral pan-JAK inhibitor, 5-10 mg twice daily. This CDR3 comprises 11 residues. Germline loops: CDR1 MNHNY, CDR2 SVGAGI (reference sequence). V lost 10 bases, J lost 5 bases, and 12 bases lay in between. General study results and limits: Among the top 100, expanded CD8+ clones, as well as scalp clonality, were significantly decreased by tofacitinib.

The source material was CD8+ T cells sorted from blood, sampled at week 4, from a patient treated with tofacitinib. The origin of this receptor is a human donor with alopecia areata. This chain links TRBV6-6 with TRBJ2-7, with D perhaps assigned TRBD1 or TRBD2 (5 bases each). CDR3 nucleotide sequence: TGTGCCACGGGGCTAGGCGACGAGCAGTACTTC. Translated, it gives CATGLGDEQYF.